The TCR beta chain described here comes from a study of blood T cell dynamics during melanoma immunotherapy. For the study at large: Patients with metastatic melanoma got pembrolizumab or nivolumab-ipilimumab as first-line care.

V was trimmed by 5 bases and J by 4 bases, leaving 17 bases between them. CDR3 length equals 15 residues. The germline CDR1 and CDR2 sequences are SEHNR and FQNEAQ (reference sequence). Profiled with immunoSEQ multiplex PCR; TCRdb holds only in-frame clones, not every one. The data hold about 8,600 clones, with around nine tenths observed a single time. Time point in this sample: week 3, after first cycle of checkpoint inhibitor. Samples come from before therapy and from week 3 after the first blockade cycle. Disease control meant complete response, partial response or stable disease at 12 weeks. Patients had no prior systemic cancer treatment, immunosuppressants or other active cancers.

The sequence came from a human donor with melanoma. Source: blood, taken from a patient treated with checkpoint blockade. The chain combines TRBV7-9 with TRBJ1-2; D possibly corresponds to TRBD1 (6 bases). This CDR3 reads CASSPATGGLYGYTF. The CDR3, as DNA: TGTGCCAGCAGCCCCGCGACGGGGGGCCTCTATGGCTACACCTTC.